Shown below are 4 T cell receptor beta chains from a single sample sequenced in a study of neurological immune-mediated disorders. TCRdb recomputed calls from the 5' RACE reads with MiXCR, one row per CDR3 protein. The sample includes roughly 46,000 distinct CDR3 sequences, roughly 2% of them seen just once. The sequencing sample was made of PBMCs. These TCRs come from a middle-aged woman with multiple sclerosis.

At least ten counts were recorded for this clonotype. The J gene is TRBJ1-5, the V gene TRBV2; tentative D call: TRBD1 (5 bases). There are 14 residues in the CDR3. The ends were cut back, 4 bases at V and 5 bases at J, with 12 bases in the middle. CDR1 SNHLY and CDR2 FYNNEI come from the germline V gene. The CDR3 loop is CASSAVGRYQPQHF. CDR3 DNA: TGTGCCAGCAGTGCGGTGGGACGATATCAGCCCCAGCATTTT.

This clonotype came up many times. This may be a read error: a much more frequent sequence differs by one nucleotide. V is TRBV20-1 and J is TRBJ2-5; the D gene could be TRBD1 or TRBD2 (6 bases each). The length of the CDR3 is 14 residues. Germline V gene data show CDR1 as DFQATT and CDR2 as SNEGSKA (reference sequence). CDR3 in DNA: TGCAGTGCTACCTCGGGGGCCCTCCAAGGGACCCAGTACTTC. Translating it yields CSATSGALQGTQYF.

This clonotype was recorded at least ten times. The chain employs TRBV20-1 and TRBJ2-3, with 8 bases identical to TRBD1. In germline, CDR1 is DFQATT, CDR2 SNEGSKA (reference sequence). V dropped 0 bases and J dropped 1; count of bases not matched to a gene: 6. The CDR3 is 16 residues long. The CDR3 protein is CSARDYRGYGTDTQYF. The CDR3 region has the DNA TGCAGTGCTAGAGATTACAGGGGGTATGGCACAGATACGCAGTATTTT.

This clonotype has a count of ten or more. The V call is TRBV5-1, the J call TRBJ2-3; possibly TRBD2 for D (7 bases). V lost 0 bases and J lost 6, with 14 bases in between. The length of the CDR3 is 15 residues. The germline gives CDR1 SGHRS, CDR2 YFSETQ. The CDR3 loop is CASSLDGGGVDTQYF. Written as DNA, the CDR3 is TGCGCCAGCAGCTTGGATGGCGGGGGCGTGGATACGCAGTATTTT. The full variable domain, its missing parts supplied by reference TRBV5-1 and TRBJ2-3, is KAGVTQTPRYLIKTRGQQVTLSCSPISGHRSVSWYQQTPGQGLQFLFEYFSETQRNKGNFPGRFSGRQFSNSRSEMNVSTLELGDSALYLCASSLDGGGVDTQYFGPGTRLTVL.